This note documents a single TCR beta chain sequence. Its cognate antigen is unknown. The PCR was carried out with 60 Vbeta primers and 13 Jbeta primers. Assay used: immunoSEQ multiplex PCR; TCRdb lists only in-frame clones, some missing. Among about 140,000 clones, about three quarters were seen once, and the ten largest hold roughly 1.2%. This specimen belongs to a study of cytomegalovirus exposure and HLA in healthy donors. Background on the study: Counted in an early data release were approximately 85 million unique TCRs from HLA-typed donors. General study findings and limits: Reportedly, diagnosis of cytomegalovirus status by the classifier showed high specificity and sensitivity.

Trimming took off 1 base at V and 10 bases at J, with 10 bases between the two ends. Germline V lookup: CDR1 MGHRA, CDR2 YSYEKL. The CDR3 covers 12 residues. J is TRBJ1-1 and V is TRBV4-1; a possible D gene is TRBD1 (5 bases). Sequences were obtained from PBMCs. This clonotype was obtained from a male donor in good health and CMV-seropositive. CDR3 loop: CASSQGGGGAFF. The CDR3 DNA sequence: TGCGCCAGCAGCCAAGGTGGGGGGGGAGCTTTCTTT.